A selection of T cell receptor beta chains follows, all from one sample in a study of control samples from healthy donors and cancer patients. Assay: immunoSEQ multiplex PCR; the TCRdb copy retains only in-frame clones and omits some. Among some 34,000 clones listed, 85% to 95% were seen once. Source material: PBMCs. These receptors all come from a man aged 35 to 55 with colorectal cancer. Both conserved end residues are trimmed from each CDR3. Fields, in order: J gene, V gene, CDR3 protein.

>TRBJ1-2|TRBV30
AWSESRGNYGYT
>TRBJ2-7|TRBV12-3/TRBV12-4
ASSLQDSYEQY
>TRBJ2-5|TRBV7-2
ASRNTPGQGVVETQY
>TRBJ1-1|TRBV21-1
ASSKGFPPRIEAF
>TRBJ2-5|TRBV11-2
ASSSAGGEGQETQY
>TRBJ2-2|TRBV15
ATSRPDRGGPGELF
>TRBJ1-2|TRBV2
ASSEDALVGGYT
>TRBJ2-3|TRBV6-5
ASRKLSSRDTQY
>TRBJ2-7|TRBV18
ASSPTSGGNYEQY
>TRBJ2-7|TRBV6-9
ASSSPGPGYYEQY
>TRBJ2-1|TRBV14
ASSPFYNEQF
>TRBJ2-1|TRBV4-1
ASSQEYGSAGTYNEQF
>TRBJ1-4|TRBV6-6
ASKTGEGGDEKLF
>TRBJ1-3|TRBV30
AWSGHRGRGNTIY
>TRBJ2-5|TRBV7-2
ASSLNSGLQETQY
>TRBJ2-3|TRBV4-2
ASSQDVHPEY
>TRBJ1-1|TRBV2
ASSEARGWDTEAF